This T cell receptor beta chain appears in the sequencing data of a study of the immune and genomic landscape of osteosarcoma (dated by TCRdb to between 2020 and 2021). Study-level background: The overall cohort comprised more than 40 pediatric and adult patients with high-grade osteosarcoma, with a median age at diagnosis of 25 to 30 years (range roughly 5-81). The cohort was enriched for poor-risk disease, as unfavorable pathologic response to standard therapy was shown in 73% of the cohort and approximately 69% of the cohort were deceased. In the overall cohort, under 65% of patients were male, and localized disease at diagnosis was presented by roughly 80% of patients. Osteosarcoma specimens were profiled with whole genome, RNA and T-cell receptor sequencing plus immunohistochemistry and reverse phase protein arrays so that immunogenic potential could be defined. The osteosarcoma immunogenomic landscape was characterized by integrating TCR sequencing results with transcriptome, protein array and immunostaining data. An explanation for the limited clinical activity of immune checkpoint inhibitors in osteosarcoma was sought in the study. Each of a few patients provided a couple of samples from the same tumor site.

What the work shows at the level of the full study, not this receptor alone: Alongside the frozen tumor specimens, matched blood was collected from only a couple of patients. Productive TCR clonality was found to be low overall, with an average of 0.09 and a maximum of 0.3, which suggested limited T-cell clonal expansion. In five cases a single hyperexpanded clone dominated the repertoire, and each of those five cases had fewer than 100 T-cell clonotypes. Clonality benchmarks were derived from external normal skin and healthy peripheral blood data rather than from matched normal tissue. TCR productive clonality was higher in the immune-hot C3 cluster than the cold C1 cluster but still low overall. No statistical method determined sample size because osteosarcoma is rare and all possible samples were collected.

The ImmunoSEQ Assay (Adaptive Biotechnologies) was used to immunosequence the CDR3 regions of the TCR beta chain. The source study handled its data this way. The ImmunoSEQ Analyzer platform was used to export TCRB rearrangements, read counts, read proportions and gene usage. T-cell clonality was calculated on productive rearrangements as 1 minus Pielou's evenness. In the clonal space homeostasis analysis, clonotypes were sorted into rare, small, medium, large or hyperexpanded (0.01 to 1 of the repertoire) bins. TCR productive clonality was compared across immune clusters C1, C2 and C3 using the Wilcoxon rank sum test. TCRdb stores this immuneACCESS table with in-frame sequences only. Part of the clones is absent; in the studies checked, under half of the shortfall reflects unresolved V genes, and no reason is known for the rest. V, J and clone size were drawn from that table, and D and trimming were deduced from the DNA. Present in this sample are under 11,000 clones, 60% to 75% of which were seen just once. The leading ten clones occupy around 19% of the sample.

As encoded in the germline V gene, CDR1 is SGDLS while CDR2 is YYNGEE. V sheds 6 bases and J sheds 10 bases, leaving 21 bases between their ends. Taken from cysteine to phenylalanine, the CDR3 has 14 residues. CDR3 DNA is the only sequence kept; it has 42 bases, read in frame from the first base. Note on this clone: It has no known antigen specificity. No base-level quality is on record; no much larger clone is a single base apart.

Post-treatment primary, local recurrence and metastasis tumors from poor-prognosis patients were used as specimens. The V and J genes are TRBV9 and TRBJ2-3; the D gene assignment is perhaps TRBD1 or TRBD2, with each matching 5 bases. The sample consisted of osteosarcoma tumor tissue from the lung. The TCR was taken from a human donor with osteosarcoma. In nucleotides, the sequence is TGTGCCAGCACCCGCTGGGACCTCGACGATCCGCAGTATTTT. This sequence encodes CASTRWDLDDPQYF. With the portions outside the CDR3 filled from the reference TRBV9 and TRBJ2-3 genes, the complete variable region becomes DSGVTQTPKHLITATGQRVTLRCSPRSGDLSVYWYQQSLDQGLQFLIQYYNGEERAKGNILERFSAQQFPDLHSELNLSSLELGDSALYFCASTRWDLDDPQYFGPGTRLTVL.